The 9 T cell receptor beta chains reported below all come from one sample, sequenced in a study of blood T cells in healthy people across ages. A sample-barcoded 5' primer and a J-beta primer mix were used in a second PCR of roughly 7 to 11 cycles. TCRdb called the 5' RACE reads again in MiXCR, with one record for every CDR3 protein. This sample has approximately 690,000 distinct CDR3 sequences, with under 70% found just once. Sequenced: blood. These receptors originate from a man between 60 and 75 years old in good health.

This sequence joins TRBV20-1 and TRBJ2-7; D is perhaps TRBD1 (5 bases). Trimming took 1 base from V and 1 from J, leaving 8 bases between them. CDR3 length equals 13 residues. CDR1 is DFQATT, CDR2 SNEGSKA, per germline (reference sequence). This CDR3 is CSARGAGSYEQYF. CDR3 bases: TGCAGTGCTAGAGGGGCAGGGTCCTACGAGCAGTACTTC.

This clonotype was recorded only once. The V gene is TRBV5-1, the J gene TRBJ2-1; no firm D call. V lost 1 base and J lost 8, with 10 bases in between. The CDR3 spans 13 residues. CDR1 SGHRS and CDR2 YFSETQ come from the germline V gene. The CDR3 spells CASSLLASHEQFF. The DNA for the CDR3 is TGCGCCAGCAGCTTGCTCGCGTCCCATGAGCAGTTCTTC.

This chain uses TRBV3-1 with TRBJ2-3; D not resolved. The CDR3 totals 16 residues. Germline V gene lookup returns CDR1 LGHDT and CDR2 YNNKEL (reference sequence). V was cut by 3 bases and J by 0 bases, with 13 bases left in between. Here the CDR3 DNA reads TGTGCCAGCAGCCAGAGTTACGGGCCTAGCACAGATACGCAGTATTTT. Its protein product is CASSQSYGPSTDTQYF.

This clonotype was observed a few times. The chain combines TRBV6-5 with TRBJ2-7, with D possibly matching TRBD2 (6 bases). V was trimmed by 0 bases and J by 6 bases, leaving 9 bases between them. The CDR3 has 13 residues. The V gene's germline CDR1 is MNHEY and CDR2 SVGAGI. The CDR3 coding sequence is TGTGCCAGCAGTTACTCGGTGGGGGGCGAGCAGTACTTC. As protein: CASSYSVGGEQYF.

V usage is TRBV5-1 and J usage is TRBJ2-3, with D tentatively TRBD2 (6 bases). The length of the CDR3 is 16 residues. Deletions cut 3 bases from V and 4 bases from J, with 18 bases between. CDR1 SGHRS and CDR2 YFSETQ come from the germline V gene. This CDR3 reads CASSSGTPLGADTQYF. CDR3 DNA sequence: TGCGCCAGCAGCTCAGGGACTCCCCTCGGGGCAGATACGCAGTATTTT.

The chain employs TRBV20-1 and TRBJ1-1; 7 bases map to TRBD1. The V gene end was trimmed by 6 bases and the J gene end by 2 bases; junction bases not matched to a gene: 12. This CDR3 has 15 amino acids. Germline CDR1 reads DFQATT; CDR2 reads SNEGSKA (reference sequence). The CDR3, as DNA: TGCAGTGCGGAACAGGGGCAGTGGGTCAACACTGAAGCTTTCTTT. Translation: CSAEQGQWVNTEAFF.

The rearrangement joins TRBV27 to TRBJ2-5, with a possible D match to TRBD1 (6 bases). The CDR3 sequence is 14 residues long. V shed 5 bases and J shed 5 bases, with 15 bases lying between them. Germline lookup yields CDR1 MNHEY and CDR2 SMNVEV (reference sequence). DNA for the CDR3: TGTGCCAGCAGTCCCGGGATGAGGGGGGAGACCCAGTACTTC. Encoded protein: CASSPGMRGETQYF.

V gene TRBV4-2 combines with J gene TRBJ2-7; TRBD1 is a possible D gene (6 bases). The J call may be wrong; the DNA end is better matched by TRBJ2-5. CDR1 LGHNA and CDR2 YNFKEQ come from the germline V gene. The CDR3 covers 16 residues. The CDR3 DNA is TGTGCCAGCAGCCTTCACTTCGGGGACAAAGTGGAGACCCAGTACTTC. It yields the protein CASSLHFGDKVETQYF.

The chain is built from TRBV7-9 and TRBJ2-5; D may be TRBD1 (5 bases). Germline CDR1 SEHNR, CDR2 FQNEAQ (reference sequence). The CDR3 loop spans 16 amino acids. The V gene lost 4 bases and the J gene lost 1 base, with 16 bases spanning the gap. The CDR3 DNA reads TGTGCCAGCAGCTCACCCCAATACAGGTTCCAAGAGACCCAGTACTTC. Translating it yields CASSSPQYRFQETQYF.